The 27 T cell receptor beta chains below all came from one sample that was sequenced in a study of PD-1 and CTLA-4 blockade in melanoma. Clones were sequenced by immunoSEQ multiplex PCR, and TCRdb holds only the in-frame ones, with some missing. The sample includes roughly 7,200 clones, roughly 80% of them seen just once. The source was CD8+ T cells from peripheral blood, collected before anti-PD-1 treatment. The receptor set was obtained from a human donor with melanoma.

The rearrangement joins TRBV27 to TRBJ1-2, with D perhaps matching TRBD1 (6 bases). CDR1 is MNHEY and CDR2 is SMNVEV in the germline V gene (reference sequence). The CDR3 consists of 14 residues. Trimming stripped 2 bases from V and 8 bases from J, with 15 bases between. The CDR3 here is CASSLTSRGRGYTF. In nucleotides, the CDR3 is TGTGCCAGCAGTTTAACTTCCAGGGGTAGAGGCTACACCTTC.

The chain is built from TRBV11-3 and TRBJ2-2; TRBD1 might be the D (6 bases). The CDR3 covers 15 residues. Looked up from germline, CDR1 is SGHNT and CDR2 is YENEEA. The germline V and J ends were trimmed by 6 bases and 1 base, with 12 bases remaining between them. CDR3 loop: CASRPRDKNTGELFF. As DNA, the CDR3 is TGTGCCAGCAGACCCCGGGACAAGAACACCGGGGAGCTGTTTTTT.

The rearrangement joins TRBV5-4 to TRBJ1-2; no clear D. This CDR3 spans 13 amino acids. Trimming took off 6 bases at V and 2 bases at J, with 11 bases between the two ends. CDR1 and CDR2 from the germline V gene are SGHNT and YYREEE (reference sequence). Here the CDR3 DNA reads TGTGCCAGCACCTCCCGGGGAAACTATGGCTACACCTTC. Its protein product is CASTSRGNYGYTF. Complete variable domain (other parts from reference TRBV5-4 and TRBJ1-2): ETGVTQSPTHLIKTRGQQVTLRCSSQSGHNTVSWYQQALGQGPQFIFQYYREEENGRGNFPPRFSGLQFPNYSSELNVNALELDDSALYLCASTSRGNYGYTFGSGTRLTVV.

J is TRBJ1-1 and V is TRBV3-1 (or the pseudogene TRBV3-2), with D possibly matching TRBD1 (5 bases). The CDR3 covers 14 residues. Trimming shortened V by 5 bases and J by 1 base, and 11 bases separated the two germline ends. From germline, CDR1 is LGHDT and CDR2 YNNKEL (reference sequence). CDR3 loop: CASSSGRGNTEAFF. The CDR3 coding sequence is TGTGCCAGCAGCTCAGGGAGGGGGAACACTGAAGCTTTCTTT.

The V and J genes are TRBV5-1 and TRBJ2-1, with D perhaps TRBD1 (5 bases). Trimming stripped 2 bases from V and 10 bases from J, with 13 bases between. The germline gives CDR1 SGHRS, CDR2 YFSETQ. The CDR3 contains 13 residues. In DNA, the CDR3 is TGCGCCAGCAGCTTCGACAGTTTTGGGGAGCAGTTCTTC. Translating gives CASSFDSFGEQFF.

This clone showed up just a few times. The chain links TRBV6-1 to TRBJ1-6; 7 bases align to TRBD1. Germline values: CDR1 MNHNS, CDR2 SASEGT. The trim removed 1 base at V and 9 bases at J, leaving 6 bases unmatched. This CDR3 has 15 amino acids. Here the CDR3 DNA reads TGTGCCAGCAGTGAAGAGCAGGGGGGAGGTTCACCCCTCCACTTT. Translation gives CASSEEQGGGSPLHF.

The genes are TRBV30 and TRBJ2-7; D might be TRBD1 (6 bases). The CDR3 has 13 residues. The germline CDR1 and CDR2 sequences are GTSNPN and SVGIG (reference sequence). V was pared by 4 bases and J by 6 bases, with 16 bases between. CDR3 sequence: CAWTPSIGGEQYF. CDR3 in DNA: TGTGCCTGGACCCCCTCGATAGGGGGCGAGCAGTACTTC.

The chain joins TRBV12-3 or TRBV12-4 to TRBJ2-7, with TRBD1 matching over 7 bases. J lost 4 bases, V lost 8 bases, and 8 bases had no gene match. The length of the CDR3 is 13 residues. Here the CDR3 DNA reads TGTGCCAGCGCTCGGGCAGGGGGATACGAGCAGTACTTC. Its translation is CASARAGGYEQYF.

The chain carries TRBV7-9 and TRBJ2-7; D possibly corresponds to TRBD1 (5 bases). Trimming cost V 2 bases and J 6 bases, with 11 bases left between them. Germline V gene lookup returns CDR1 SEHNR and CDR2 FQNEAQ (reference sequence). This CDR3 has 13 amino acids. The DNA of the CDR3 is TGTGCCAGCAGCTTATCAAGGGGCGGCGAGCAGTACTTC. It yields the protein CASSLSRGGEQYF.

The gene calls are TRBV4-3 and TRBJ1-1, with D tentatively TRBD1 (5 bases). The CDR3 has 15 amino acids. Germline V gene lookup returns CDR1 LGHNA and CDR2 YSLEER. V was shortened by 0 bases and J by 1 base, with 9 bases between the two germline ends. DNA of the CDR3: TGCGCCAGCAGCCAAGATGGGGCGGGGAACACTGAAGCTTTCTTT. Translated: CASSQDGAGNTEAFF.

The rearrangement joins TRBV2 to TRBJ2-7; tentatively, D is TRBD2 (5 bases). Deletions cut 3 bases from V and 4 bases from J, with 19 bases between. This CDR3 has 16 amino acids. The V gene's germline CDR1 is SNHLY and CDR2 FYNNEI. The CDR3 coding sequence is TGTGCCAGCAGTGAGAGGGCAGGCGACGGGATATACGAGCAGTACTTC. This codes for CASSERAGDGIYEQYF.

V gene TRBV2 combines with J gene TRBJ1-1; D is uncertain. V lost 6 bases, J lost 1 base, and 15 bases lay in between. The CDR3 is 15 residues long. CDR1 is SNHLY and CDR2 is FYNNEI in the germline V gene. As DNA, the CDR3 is TGTGCCAGCAGAGAGGACTATTTTACGAACACTGAAGCTTTCTTT. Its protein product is CASREDYFTNTEAFF. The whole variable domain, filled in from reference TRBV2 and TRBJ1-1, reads EPEVTQTPSHQVTQMGQEVILRCVPISNHLYFYWYRQILGQKVEFLVSFYNNEISEKSEIFDDQFSVERPDGSNFTLKIRSTKLEDSAMYFCASREDYFTNTEAFFGQGTRLTVV.

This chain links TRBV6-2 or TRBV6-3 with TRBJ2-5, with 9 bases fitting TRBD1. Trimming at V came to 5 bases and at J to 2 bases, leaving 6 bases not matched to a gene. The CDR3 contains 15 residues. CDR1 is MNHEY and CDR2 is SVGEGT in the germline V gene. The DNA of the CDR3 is TGTGCCAGCAGTAACTGGGACAGGGAGCAAGAGACCCAGTACTTC. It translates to CASSNWDREQETQYF.

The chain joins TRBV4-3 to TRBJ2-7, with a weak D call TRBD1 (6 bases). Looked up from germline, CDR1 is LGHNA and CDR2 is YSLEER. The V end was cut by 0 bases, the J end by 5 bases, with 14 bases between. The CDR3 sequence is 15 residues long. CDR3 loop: CASSQDQGRRNEQYF. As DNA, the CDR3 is TGCGCCAGCAGCCAAGACCAGGGGCGCCGGAACGAGCAGTACTTC.

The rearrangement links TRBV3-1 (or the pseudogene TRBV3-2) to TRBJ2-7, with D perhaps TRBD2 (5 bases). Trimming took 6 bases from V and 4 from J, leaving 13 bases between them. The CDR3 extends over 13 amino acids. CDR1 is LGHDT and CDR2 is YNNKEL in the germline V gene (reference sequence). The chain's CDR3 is CASSPGGLYEQYF. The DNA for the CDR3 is TGTGCCAGCAGTCCCGGAGGCCTGTACGAGCAGTACTTC.

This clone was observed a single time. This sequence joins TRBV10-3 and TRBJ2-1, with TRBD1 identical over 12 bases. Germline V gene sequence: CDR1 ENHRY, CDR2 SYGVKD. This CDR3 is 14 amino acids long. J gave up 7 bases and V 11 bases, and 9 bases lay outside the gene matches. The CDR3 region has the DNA TGTGCCGCGCTCCGGGACAGGGGGCAGAATGAGCAGTTCTTC. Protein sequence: CAALRDRGQNEQFF.

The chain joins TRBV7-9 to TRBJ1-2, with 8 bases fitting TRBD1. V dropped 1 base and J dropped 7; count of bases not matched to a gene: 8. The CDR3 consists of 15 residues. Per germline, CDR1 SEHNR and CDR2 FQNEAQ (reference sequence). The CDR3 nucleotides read TGTGCCAGCAGCTTAGGAGACAGGGGATTTCGTGGCTACACCTTC. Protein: CASSLGDRGFRGYTF.

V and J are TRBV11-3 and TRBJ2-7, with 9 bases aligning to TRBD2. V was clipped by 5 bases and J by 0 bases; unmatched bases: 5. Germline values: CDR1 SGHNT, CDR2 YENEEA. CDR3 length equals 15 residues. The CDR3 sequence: CASSETSGYSYEQYF. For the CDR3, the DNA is TGTGCCAGCAGCGAGACTAGCGGATACTCCTACGAGCAGTACTTC.

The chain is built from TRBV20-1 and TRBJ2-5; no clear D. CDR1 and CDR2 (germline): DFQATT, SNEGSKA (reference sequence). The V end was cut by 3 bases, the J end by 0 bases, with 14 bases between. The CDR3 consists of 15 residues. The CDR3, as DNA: TGCAGTGCTAGTGTCCCCATAGCCTACCAAGAGACCCAGTACTTC. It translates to CSASVPIAYQETQYF.

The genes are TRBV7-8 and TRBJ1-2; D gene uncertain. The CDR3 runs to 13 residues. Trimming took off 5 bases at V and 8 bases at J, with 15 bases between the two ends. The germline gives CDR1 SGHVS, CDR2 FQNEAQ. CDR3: CASSQHGFRGYTF. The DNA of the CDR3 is TGTGCCAGCAGCCAGCATGGGTTCCGGGGCTACACCTTC.

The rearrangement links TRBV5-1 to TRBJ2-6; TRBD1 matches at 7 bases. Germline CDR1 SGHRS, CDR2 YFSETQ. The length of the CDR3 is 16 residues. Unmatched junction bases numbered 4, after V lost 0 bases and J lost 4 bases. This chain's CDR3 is CASSLETGTGANVLTF. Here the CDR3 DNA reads TGCGCCAGCAGCTTGGAGACAGGGACCGGGGCCAACGTCCTGACTTTC.

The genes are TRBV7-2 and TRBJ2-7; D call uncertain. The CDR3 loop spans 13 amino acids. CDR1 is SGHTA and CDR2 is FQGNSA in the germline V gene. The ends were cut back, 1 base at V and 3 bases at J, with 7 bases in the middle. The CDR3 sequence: CASSLDPYYEQYF. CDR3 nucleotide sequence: TGTGCCAGCAGCTTAGACCCGTACTACGAGCAGTACTTC.

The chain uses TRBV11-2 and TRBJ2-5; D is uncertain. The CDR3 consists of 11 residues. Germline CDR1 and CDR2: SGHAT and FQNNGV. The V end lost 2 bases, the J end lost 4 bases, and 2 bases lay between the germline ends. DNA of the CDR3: TGTGCCAGCAGCTTAAGAGAGACCCAGTACTTC. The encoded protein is CASSLRETQYF.

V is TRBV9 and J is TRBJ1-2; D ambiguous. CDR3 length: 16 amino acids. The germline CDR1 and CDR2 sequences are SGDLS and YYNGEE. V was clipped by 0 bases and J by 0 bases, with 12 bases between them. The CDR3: CASSVGEVPTNYGYTF. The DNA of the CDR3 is TGTGCCAGCAGCGTAGGAGAGGTCCCGACTAACTATGGCTACACCTTC.

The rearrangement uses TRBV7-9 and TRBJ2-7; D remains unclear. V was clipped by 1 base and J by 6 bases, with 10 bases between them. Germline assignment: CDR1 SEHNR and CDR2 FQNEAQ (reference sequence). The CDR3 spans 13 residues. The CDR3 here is CASSLDERGEQYF. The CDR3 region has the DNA TGTGCCAGCAGCTTAGACGAGCGCGGCGAGCAGTACTTC.

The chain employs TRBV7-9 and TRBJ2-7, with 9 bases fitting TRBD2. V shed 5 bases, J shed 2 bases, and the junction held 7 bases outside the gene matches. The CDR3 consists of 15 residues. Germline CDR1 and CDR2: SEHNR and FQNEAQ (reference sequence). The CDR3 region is CASSPNSGRAYEQYF. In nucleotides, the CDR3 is TGTGCCAGCAGCCCAAATAGCGGGAGAGCCTACGAGCAGTACTTC.

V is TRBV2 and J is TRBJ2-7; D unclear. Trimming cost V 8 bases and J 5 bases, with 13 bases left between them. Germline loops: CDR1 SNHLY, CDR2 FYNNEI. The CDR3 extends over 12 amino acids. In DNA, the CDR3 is TGTGCCAGCGGCGAACCAGACGACGAGCAGTACTTC. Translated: CASGEPDDEQYF.